This TCR beta chain is from a study of response to subunit inactivated influenza vaccine. This clonotype turned up a few times. Its antigen is unidentified. Trimming took 2 bases from V and 2 from J, leaving 9 bases between them. The CDR3 is made up of 15 amino acids. The germline V gene encodes CDR1 KGHSH and CDR2 LQKENI. TCRdb independently ran MiXCR on the RT-PCR reads; one entry per CDR3 protein. In the table there are hundreds of thousands of distinct CDR3 sequences, around 16% of which are singletons. Study findings and constraints: The authors suggested that few new T cells are recruited per seasonal influenza vaccination.

This chain connects TRBV18 to TRBJ2-2; D unresolved. The sample here was PBMCs from blood, taken 11 to 12 days after vaccination. The receptor's source is a man aged 50-59 years who received an inactivated influenza vaccine. The CDR3 protein is CASSPEQINTGELFF. The CDR3 DNA sequence: TGTGCCAGCTCACCAGAACAGATAAACACCGGGGAGCTGTTTTTT.